The clone carrying this T cell receptor beta chain ranks as medium-sized. Its matching antigen is unknown. V was shortened by 6 bases and J by 1 base, with 13 bases between the two germline ends. The CDR3 contains 14 residues. Looked up from germline, CDR1 is DFQATT and CDR2 is SNEGSKA (reference sequence). These data belong to a study of lung T cells in sarcoidosis with Löfgren's syndrome. Findings and caveats of the study: TRAV12-1 and TRBV2 were reportedly most expanded in Löfgren's patients.

Each CDR3 protein is one row after TCRdb ran MiXCR on the reads. The repertoire has about 9,400 distinct CDR3 sequences, around 20% of them found once; the top ten carry less than 8.5%. This clonotype was obtained from a human donor with sarcoidosis (Löfgren's syndrome or another form), or a control subject (not recorded which). Specimen: CD4+ T cells from bronchoalveolar lavage. V is TRBV20-1 and J is TRBJ1-5; a possible D gene is TRBD1 (6 bases). The CDR3 loop is CSAHLQGSNQPQHF. The CDR3 DNA follows: TGCAGTGCGCACCTACAGGGAAGCAATCAGCCCCAGCATTTT.